This TCR beta chain was captured in a study of T cell responses to AZD1222 COVID-19 vaccine. At the level of the study: Second-dose schedules of about 4 or about 12 weeks were combined.

Remarks on this clone: Antigen unknown.

Looked up from germline, CDR1 is LNHDA and CDR2 is SQIVND (reference sequence). Trimming took 7 bases from V and 0 from J, leaving 21 bases between them. There are 17 residues in the CDR3. Method: immunoSEQ multiplex PCR; TCRdb's copy keeps in-frame clones and lacks some. Altogether about 160,000 clones are present, roughly nine tenths being singletons, with the ten largest covering under 2.5%. Study-level findings and limits: It was only after the peak T cell response that any repertoires were sampled. Reportedly, nearly half the spike-specific TCRs target unmutated variant regions. At 160-218 and 743-854, vaccine-associated CD4 TCRs were dominant, and they spanned spike.

This sequence originates from an adult in good health. This rearrangement joins TRBV19 to TRBJ1-2; TRBD1 is a possible D gene (5 bases). The sample consisted of peripheral blood, taken on day 0 of AZD1222 vaccination. CDR3 in DNA: TGTGCCAGTACATCCGGGTGGCAGGGCGCCACTAACTATGGCTACACCTTC. It codes for CASTSGWQGATNYGYTF.